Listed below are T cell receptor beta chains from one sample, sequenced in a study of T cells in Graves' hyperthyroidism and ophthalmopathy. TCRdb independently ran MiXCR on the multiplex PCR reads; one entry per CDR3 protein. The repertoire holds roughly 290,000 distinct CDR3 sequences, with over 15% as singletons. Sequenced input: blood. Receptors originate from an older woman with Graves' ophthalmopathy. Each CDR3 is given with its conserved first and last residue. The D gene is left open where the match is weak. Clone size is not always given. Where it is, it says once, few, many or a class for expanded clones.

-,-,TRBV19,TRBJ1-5,TGTGCCAGTATTAAGGACAGAAATCAGCCCCAGCATTTT,CASIKDRNQPQHF
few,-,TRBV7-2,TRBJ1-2,TGTGCCAGCAGTTTTAGGGCGGGGAACGACTACACCTTC,CASSFRAGNDYTF
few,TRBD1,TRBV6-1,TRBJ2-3,TGTGCCAGCAGTCAACAGGACAGGGGGCGTCCAGATACGCAGTATTTT,CASSQQDRGRPDTQYF
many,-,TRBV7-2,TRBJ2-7,TGTGCCAGCAGTCAACATTGGGCAGGGGTCTACGAGCAGTACTTC,CASSQHWAGVYEQYF
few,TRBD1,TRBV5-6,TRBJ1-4,TGTGCCAGCAGCTTGGGGGGACAGGGGGCCAATGAAAAACTGTTTTTT,CASSLGGQGANEKLFF
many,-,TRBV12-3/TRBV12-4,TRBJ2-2,TGTGCCAGCAGGTCCCGGGGGGCGCTTCGCACCGGGGAGCTGTTTTTT,CASRSRGALRTGELFF
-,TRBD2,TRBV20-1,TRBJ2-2,TGCAGTGCAAGCCCGGGACTAGCGGGAGGGCCAGGGACCGGGGAGCTGTTTTTT,CSASPGLAGGPGTGELFF
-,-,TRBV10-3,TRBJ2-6,TGTGCCATCAGTGAGTCGCAGGTTCGCTCTGGGGCCAACGTCCTGACTTTC,CAISESQVRSGANVLTF
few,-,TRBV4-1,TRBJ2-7,TGCGCCAGCAGCCAAGCCACCACGACCTACGAGCAGTACTTC,CASSQATTTYEQYF
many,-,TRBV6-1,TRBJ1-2,TGTGCCAGCAGCCCGGACAGCGCGAACTATGGCTACACCTTC,CASSPDSANYGYTF
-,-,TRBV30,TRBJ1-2,TGTGCCTGGAGTGTATCGGGGGCTGGCTACACCTTC,CAWSVSGAGYTF
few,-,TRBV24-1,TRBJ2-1,TGTGCCACCAGTGATTTGCGGCAGTACAATGAGCAGTTCTTC,CATSDLRQYNEQFF
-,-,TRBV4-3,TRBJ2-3,TGCGCCAGCAGCCAAGATCAATCTTGGGCAGGGAGCACAGATACGCAGTATTTT,CASSQDQSWAGSTDTQYF
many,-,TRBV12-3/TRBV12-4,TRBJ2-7,TGTGCCAGCAGTTTAGGGTCGAGGCCAGACGAGCAGTACTTC,CASSLGSRPDEQYF
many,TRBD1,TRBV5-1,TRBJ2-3,TGCGCCAGCAGCTCCACGGCCAGGGGGAGCACAGATACGCAGTATTTT,CASSSTARGSTDTQYF
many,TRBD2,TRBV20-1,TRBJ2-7,TGCAGTGCTCGACTAGCGGGAGGGCGCGAGCAGTACTTC,CSARLAGGREQYF
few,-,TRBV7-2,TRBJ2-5,TGTGCCAGCAGCCCTGAGGGACGGACCATCGGGACCCAGTACTTC,CASSPEGRTIGTQYF
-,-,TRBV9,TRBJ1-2,TGTGCCAGCAGCCTCAGTGGGAATAACTATGGCTACACCTTC,CASSLSGNNYGYTF
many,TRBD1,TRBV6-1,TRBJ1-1,TGTGCCATCTTTCCGGGGACAGGGAACCTGAACACTGAAGCTTTCTTT,CAIFPGTGNLNTEAFF
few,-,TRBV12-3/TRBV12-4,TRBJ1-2,TGTGCCAGCAGTCTAACCCAGGCGTTGGGCTACACCTTC,CASSLTQALGYTF
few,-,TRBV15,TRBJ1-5,TGTGCCACCAGCAGCGAAGTAGTTAGCAATCAGCCCCAGCATTTT,CATSSEVVSNQPQHF
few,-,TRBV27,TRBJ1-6,TGTGCCAGCAGCACCGCCATGGGGGGGTCCTATAATTCACCCCTCCACTTT,CASSTAMGGSYNSPLHF
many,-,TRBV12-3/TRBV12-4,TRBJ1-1,TGTGCCAGCAGTTTTATCCTTGTAGGAGAAGCTTTCTTT,CASSFILVGEAFF
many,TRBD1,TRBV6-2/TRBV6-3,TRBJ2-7,TGTGCCAGCAGGACAACCGGACAGGGAAACTACGAGCAGTACTTC,CASRTTGQGNYEQYF
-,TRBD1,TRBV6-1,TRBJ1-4,TGTGCCAGCAGTCAAACCGGGACAGGGGGCTTGGAAAAACTGTTTTTT,CASSQTGTGGLEKLFF
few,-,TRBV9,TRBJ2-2,TGTGCCAGCAGCTTTAGACAGGCCGCGAACACCGGGGAGCTGTTTTTT,CASSFRQAANTGELFF
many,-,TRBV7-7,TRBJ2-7,TGTGCTAGCAGCTTATACAGGGAACACGAGCAGTACTTC,CASSLYREHEQYF
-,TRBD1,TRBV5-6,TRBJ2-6,TGTGCCAGCAGCTCCTCGACAGGGGGTTTTAGTTCTGGGGCCAACGTCCTGACTTTC,CASSSSTGGFSSGANVLTF
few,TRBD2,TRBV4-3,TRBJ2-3,TGCGCCAGCAGCCAAGATAAGGGACTAGCGGGGGTTGGAGTTGGAGATACGCAGTATTTT,CASSQDKGLAGVGVGDTQYF
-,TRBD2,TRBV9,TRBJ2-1,TGTGCCAGCAGCGTATCTAGCGGGCACTACAATGAGCAGTTCTTC,CASSVSSGHYNEQFF
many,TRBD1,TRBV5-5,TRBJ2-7,TGTGCCAGCAGCTATGACAGGGTTAAGGGCGAGCAGTACTTC,CASSYDRVKGEQYF
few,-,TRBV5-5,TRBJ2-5,TGTGCCAGCAGCTCTTTGAGTCCTGTGGAGACCCAGTACTTC,CASSSLSPVETQYF
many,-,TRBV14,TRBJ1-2,TGTGCCAGCAGCCAAGATCAAGGGGGGCGACTCAGCGGCTACACCTTC,CASSQDQGGRLSGYTF
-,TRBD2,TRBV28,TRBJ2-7,TGTGCCAGCGGGAGGGTCCCCTACGAGCAGTACTTC,CASGRVPYEQYF
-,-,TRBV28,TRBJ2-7,TGTGCCAGCAGTCCCTCCGGGGGCCCTTACGAGCAGTACTTC,CASSPSGGPYEQYF
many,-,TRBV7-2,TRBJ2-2,TGTGCCAGCAGGGATCCACCAGACACCGGGGAGCTGTTTTTT,CASRDPPDTGELFF
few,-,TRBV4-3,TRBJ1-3,TGCGCCAGCAGTGACACTCCCAACTCTGGAAACACCATATATTTT,CASSDTPNSGNTIYF